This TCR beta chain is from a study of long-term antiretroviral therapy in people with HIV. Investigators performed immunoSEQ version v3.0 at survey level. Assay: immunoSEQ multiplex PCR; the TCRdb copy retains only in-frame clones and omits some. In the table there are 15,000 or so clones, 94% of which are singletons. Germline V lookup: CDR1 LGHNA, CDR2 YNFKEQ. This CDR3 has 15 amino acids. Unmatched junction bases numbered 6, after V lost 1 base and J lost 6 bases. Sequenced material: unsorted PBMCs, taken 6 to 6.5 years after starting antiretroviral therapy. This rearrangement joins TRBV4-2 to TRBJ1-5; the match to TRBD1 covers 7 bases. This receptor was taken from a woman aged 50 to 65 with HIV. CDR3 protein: CASSQVVQGSQPQHF. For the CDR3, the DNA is TGTGCCAGCAGCCAAGTTGTACAGGGGAGTCAGCCCCAGCATTTT.